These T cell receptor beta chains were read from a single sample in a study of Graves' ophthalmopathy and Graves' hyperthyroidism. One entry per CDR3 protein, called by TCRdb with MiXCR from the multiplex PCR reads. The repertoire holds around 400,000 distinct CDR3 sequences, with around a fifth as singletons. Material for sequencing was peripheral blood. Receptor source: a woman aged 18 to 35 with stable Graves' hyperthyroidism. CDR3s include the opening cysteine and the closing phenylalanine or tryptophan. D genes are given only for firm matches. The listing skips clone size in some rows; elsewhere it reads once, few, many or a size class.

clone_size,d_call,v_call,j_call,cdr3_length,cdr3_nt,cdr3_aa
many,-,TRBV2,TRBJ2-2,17,TGTGCCAGCAGTGAAGCGCTTCAGGCGGGACTGACCGGGGAGCTGTTTTTT,CASSEALQAGLTGELFF
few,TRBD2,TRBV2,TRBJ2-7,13,TGTGCCAGCCGGAGGGAGGGCGACTACGAGCAGTACTTC,CASRREGDYEQYF
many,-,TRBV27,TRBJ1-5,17,TGTGCCAGCAGTTTACGACAGATCTTTTATAGCAATCAGCCCCAGCATTTT,CASSLRQIFYSNQPQHF
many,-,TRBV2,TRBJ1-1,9,TGTGCCAGCCGTGGTGAAGCTTTCTTT,CASRGEAFF
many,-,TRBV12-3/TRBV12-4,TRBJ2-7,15,TGTGCCAGCAGCCCTGCAACAGGGAGGTTACACGAGCAGTACTTC,CASSPATGRLHEQYF
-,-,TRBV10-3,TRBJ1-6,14,TGTGCCATCAGTGAGGGTCCATATAATTCACCCCTCCACTTT,CAISEGPYNSPLHF
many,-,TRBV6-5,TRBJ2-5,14,TGTGCCAGCAGTTACCGTTTAATTCGCGAGACCCAGTACTTC,CASSYRLIRETQYF
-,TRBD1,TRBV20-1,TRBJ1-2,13,TGCAGTGCTACGGGACAGGCGGGTTATGGCTACACCTTC,CSATGQAGYGYTF
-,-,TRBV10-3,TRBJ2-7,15,TGTGCCATCAGTGCGAGCGTGCAGGGAACCTACGAGCAGTACTTC,CAISASVQGTYEQYF
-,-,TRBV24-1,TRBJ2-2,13,TGTGCCACCAGTGGTTTAGGCCCCGGGGAGCTGTTTTTT,CATSGLGPGELFF
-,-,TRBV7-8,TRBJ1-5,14,TGTGCCAGCAGCTTTTACAGGGGCAATCAGCCCCAGCATTTT,CASSFYRGNQPQHF
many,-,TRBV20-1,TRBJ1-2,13,TGCAGTGCTGAGTTAGGGACCCCCTATGGCTACACCTTC,CSAELGTPYGYTF
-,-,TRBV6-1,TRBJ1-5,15,TGTGCCAGCAGGAAACGGGGGGCCACGTATCAGCCCCAGCATTTT,CASRKRGATYQPQHF
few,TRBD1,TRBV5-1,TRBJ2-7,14,TGCGCCAGCAGCCAGGACAGGGTGGGCTACGAGCAGTACTTC,CASSQDRVGYEQYF
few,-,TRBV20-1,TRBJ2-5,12,TGCAGTGCCGAGGGAGGGGGAGAGACCCAGTACTTC,CSAEGGGETQYF
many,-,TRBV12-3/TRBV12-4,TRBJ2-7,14,TGTGCCAGCAGTTTAGAAGGAGCCTCCTACGAGCAGTACTTC,CASSLEGASYEQYF
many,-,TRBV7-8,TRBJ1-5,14,TGTGCCAGCACCCCGGGGCAGGGAGATCAGCCCCAGCATTTT,CASTPGQGDQPQHF
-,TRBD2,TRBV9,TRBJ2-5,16,TGTGCCAGCAGCGTAGAAGTTAGCGGGGGCTTAGAGACCCAGTACTTC,CASSVEVSGGLETQYF
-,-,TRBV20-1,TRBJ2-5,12,TGCAGTGCTATTTCCCAGGGGGAGACCCAGTACTTC,CSAISQGETQYF
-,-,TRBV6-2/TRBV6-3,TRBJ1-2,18,TGTGCCAGCAGACTAGCGGGAGGATCCTACGAGCAGTACTATGGCTACACCTTC,CASRLAGGSYEQYYGYTF
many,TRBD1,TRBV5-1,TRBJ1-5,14,TGCGCCAGCAGCGTCGGGACAGAAGGTCAGCCCCAGCATTTT,CASSVGTEGQPQHF
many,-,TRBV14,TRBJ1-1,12,TGTGCCAGCAGCCAAGAGACGTCTGAAGCTTTCTTT,CASSQETSEAFF
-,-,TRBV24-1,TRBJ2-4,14,TGTGCCACCAGTGATGCGGACGGAAAAAACATTAAGTACTTC,CATSDADGKNIKYF
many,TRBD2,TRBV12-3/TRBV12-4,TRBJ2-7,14,TGTGCCAGCAGTCCCGGACTAGCACCCTACGAGCAGTACTTC,CASSPGLAPYEQYF
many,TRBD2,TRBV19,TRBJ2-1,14,TGTGCCAGTAGTATAGGAGCGGGGGCTAATGAGCAGTTCTTC,CASSIGAGANEQFF
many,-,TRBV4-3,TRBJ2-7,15,TGCGCCAGCAGCCAAGGAGGAGGGGCCCCCTACGAGCAGTACTTC,CASSQGGGAPYEQYF
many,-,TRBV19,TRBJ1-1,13,TGTGCCTCCCACGGGGGCGCGTGGGCTGAAGCTTTCTTT,CASHGGAWAEAFF
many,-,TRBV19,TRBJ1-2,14,TGTGCCAGTAGTATAGATCCGGAAAGGGATGGCTACACCTTC,CASSIDPERDGYTF
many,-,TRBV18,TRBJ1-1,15,TGTGCCAGCTCACCAGGGGTCCTCACGAACACTGAAGCTTTCTTT,CASSPGVLTNTEAFF
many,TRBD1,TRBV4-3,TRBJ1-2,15,TGCGCCAGCAGCCAAGATCTGGGACAGGTAGTTGGCTACACCTTC,CASSQDLGQVVGYTF
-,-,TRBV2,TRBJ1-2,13,TGTGCCAGCAGATCCGGGACAACCTATGGTTACACCTTC,CASRSGTTYGYTF
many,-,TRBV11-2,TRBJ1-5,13,TGTGCCAGCAGCGCAGGAATGGATCAGCCCCAGCATTTT,CASSAGMDQPQHF
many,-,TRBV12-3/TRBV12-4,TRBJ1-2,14,TGTGCCAGCAGCTTTAATTGGGCGGCGAATGGCTACACCTTC,CASSFNWAANGYTF
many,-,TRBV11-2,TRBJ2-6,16,TGTGCCAGCAGACCCAGACAGGCCTCTGGGGCCAACGTCCTGACTTTC,CASRPRQASGANVLTF
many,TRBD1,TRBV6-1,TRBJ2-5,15,TGTGCCAGCAGGACCGGACAGGGGAGATGGGAGACCCAGTACTTC,CASRTGQGRWETQYF
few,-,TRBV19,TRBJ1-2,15,TGTGCCAGTAGTATACCCTGGGGGGCCGGCCATGGCTACACCTTC,CASSIPWGAGHGYTF
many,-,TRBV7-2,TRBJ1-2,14,TGTGCCAGCAGCCACGGGACTGCTAACTATGGCTACACCTTC,CASSHGTANYGYTF
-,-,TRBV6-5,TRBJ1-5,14,TGTGCCAGCAGTTATACCGGGAACAGTCAGCCCCAGCATTTT,CASSYTGNSQPQHF
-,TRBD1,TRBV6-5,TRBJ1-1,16,TGTGCCAGCAGTTACCCGGGACAGGGGGCGGACACTGAAGCTTTCTTT,CASSYPGQGADTEAFF
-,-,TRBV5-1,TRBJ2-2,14,TGCGCCAGCACCCCGGGACCCCTCTCCGGGGAGCTGTTTTTT,CASTPGPLSGELFF
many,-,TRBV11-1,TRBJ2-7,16,TGTGCCAGCAGCCGCTCACGAGGGGGGGAGGCCTACGAGCAGTACTTC,CASSRSRGGEAYEQYF
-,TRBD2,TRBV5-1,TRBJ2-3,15,TGCGCCAGCAGCTTAATAGCGGGAGAGGGGCATACGCAGTATTTT,CASSLIAGEGHTQYF
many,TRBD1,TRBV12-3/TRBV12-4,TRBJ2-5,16,TGTGCCAGCAGTCCCCCCTTGGGGGACAGACAAGAGACCCAGTACTTC,CASSPPLGDRQETQYF
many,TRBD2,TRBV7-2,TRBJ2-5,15,TGTGCCAGCAGCTTATCGGCGGGAGTCGTACAGACCCAGTACTTC,CASSLSAGVVQTQYF
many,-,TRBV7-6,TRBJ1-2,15,TGTGCCAGCAGCTTAGGGGCAGGGGCGTATTATGGCTACACCTTC,CASSLGAGAYYGYTF
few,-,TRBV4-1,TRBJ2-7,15,TGCGCCAGCAGCCAAGAGGCGGGGACTCTCTACGAGCAGTACTTC,CASSQEAGTLYEQYF
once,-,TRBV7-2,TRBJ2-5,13,TGTGCCAGCACTGTAGGACCTGAAGAGACCCAGTACTTC,CASTVGPEETQYF
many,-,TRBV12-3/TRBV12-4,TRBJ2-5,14,TGTGCCAGCACCTTAGCAGGGTACCAAGAGACCCAGTACTTC,CASTLAGYQETQYF
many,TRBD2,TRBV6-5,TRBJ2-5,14,TGTGCCAGCAAGCTAGCGGGATGGGAGGAGACCCAGTACTTC,CASKLAGWEETQYF
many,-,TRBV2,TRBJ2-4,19,TGTGCCAGCAGTGAAGCGCTTCTGGGACTTCGGTTGGGTCGAAACATTCAGTACTTC,CASSEALLGLRLGRNIQYF
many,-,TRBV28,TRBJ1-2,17,TGTGCCAGCGCTCAAAGGGGGGAGATGGTTCAGAACTATGGCTACACCTTC,CASAQRGEMVQNYGYTF